This T cell receptor (beta chain) appears in the sequencing data of a study of T cells expressing NK-cell markers. Study-wide findings and caveats: About six donors showed dominant NKG2C+ clonotypes comprising roughly 1.0-7.0% of their CD8+ T cells.

With respect to this clonotype: Antigen: not known.

TCRdb reanalyzed the 5' RACE reads and collapses them to one entry per CDR3 protein, without DNA. The data include roughly 150,000 distinct CDR3 sequences; the top ten clones carry approximately 17%. Germline loops: CDR1 SQVTM, CDR2 ANQGSEA. The CDR3 extends over 11 amino acids. Sequenced sample: blood T cells: a sorted CD56 or NKG2C T cell subset, CD4+ or CD8+ T cells, or bulk PBMC T cells (not recorded which). The receptor comes from a woman between 18 and 69 years old in good health. The chain uses TRBV29-1 and TRBJ2-7; TCRdb's D call of TRBD1 is untestable without DNA. CDR3 loop: CSVERGNEQYF.